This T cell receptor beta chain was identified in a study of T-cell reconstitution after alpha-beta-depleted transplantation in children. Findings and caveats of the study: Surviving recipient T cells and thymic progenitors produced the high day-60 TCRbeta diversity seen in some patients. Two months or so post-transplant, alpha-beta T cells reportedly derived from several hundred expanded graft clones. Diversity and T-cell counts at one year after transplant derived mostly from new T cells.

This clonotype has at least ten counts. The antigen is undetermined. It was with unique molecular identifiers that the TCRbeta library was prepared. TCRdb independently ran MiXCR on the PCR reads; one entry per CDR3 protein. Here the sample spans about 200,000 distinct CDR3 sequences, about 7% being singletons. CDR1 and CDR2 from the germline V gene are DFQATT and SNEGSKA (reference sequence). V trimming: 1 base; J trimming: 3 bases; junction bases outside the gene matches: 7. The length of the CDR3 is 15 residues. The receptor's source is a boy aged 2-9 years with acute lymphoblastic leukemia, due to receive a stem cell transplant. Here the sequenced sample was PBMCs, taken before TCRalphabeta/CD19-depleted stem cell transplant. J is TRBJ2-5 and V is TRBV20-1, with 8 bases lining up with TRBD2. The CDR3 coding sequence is TGCAGTGCTAGAGGCAGTCCGGGACTAGAAGAGACCCAGTACTTC. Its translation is CSARGSPGLEETQYF.